This T cell receptor (beta chain) is from a study of vaccination effects on CD4 cells after COVID-19. As for the study in general: It was a median of 72 days after the second dose that post-vaccine samples were obtained.

A 10-day culture period preceded the isolation of CD4+ T cells. The cohort was immunized with two doses of either the BNT162b2 or mRNA-1273 vaccine. Nucleocapsid antibodies were negative in the vaccine recipients, who had never had SARS-CoV-2 infection. The data were produced by immunoSEQ multiplex PCR, yet TCRdb's version contains in-frame clones alone and is incomplete. The data show tens of thousands of clones, with just under 75% seen just once and 2% to 2.5% held by the top ten. The sample holds a few counts of this clone. Antigen: not known. This CDR3 comprises 15 residues. Trimming shortened V by 1 base and J by 9 bases, and 14 bases separated the two germline ends. CDR1 is SGHDT, CDR2 YYEEEE, per germline.

V is TRBV5-6 and J is TRBJ1-6; D perhaps matches TRBD1 (5 bases). The receptor was derived from a human donor who received a COVID-19 vaccine. Material: CD4+ T cells from PBMCs cultured without peptide, obtained after COVID-19 vaccination. The CDR3 bases are TGTGCCAGCAGCTTGCCGACAGCGCTCAGTTCACCCCTCCACTTT. Amino acid sequence: CASSLPTALSSPLHF.